This T cell receptor beta chain was sequenced during a study of T cells expressing NK-cell markers. Note on this clonotype: The antigen is unknown.

Study results and limitations: The study found dominant NKG2C+ clonotypes at roughly 1.0-7.5% of CD8+ T cells in 5 or 6 donors. Similarly, these clonotypes led the CD3+CD56-NKG2C+ fraction as well in several donors.

The authors generated TCR beta cDNA through 5'RACE template switching with UMIs. TCRdb re-called the 5' RACE reads and gives one entry per CDR3 protein, without DNA. This sample's table has a few hundred thousand distinct CDR3 sequences. Germline V gene lookup returns CDR1 DFQATT and CDR2 SNEGSKA (reference sequence). The CDR3 extends over 16 amino acids. The sequence came from a man between 18 and 69 years old in good health. This sequence joins TRBV20-1 and TRBJ1-1; the D call of TRBD1 rests on TCRdb alone, since no DNA is present to check it. The specimen was blood T cells: a sorted CD56 or NKG2C T cell subset, CD4+ or CD8+ T cells, or bulk PBMC T cells (not recorded which). This chain's CDR3 is CSARDGRKGARTEAFF.